This entry concerns a single T cell receptor beta chain. This record comes from a study of CD8 T cells in Susac syndrome. Per germline, CDR1 LGHDT and CDR2 YNNKEL (reference sequence). The CDR3 is 14 amino acids. Deletions cut 3 bases from V and 8 bases from J, with 14 bases between. cDNA came from roughly 0.53 to 1 ug RNA primed by random hexamers. MiXCR, applied by TCRdb to the immunoSEQ multiplex PCR reads, yields one record per CDR3 protein. The sample has under 200,000 distinct CDR3 sequences; roughly 94% are singletons. The source of this sequence is a human donor with Susac syndrome. This chain connects TRBV3-1 to TRBJ2-1; D remains ambiguous. Sequencing was done on a sample of CD8+ T cells from PBMCs. The DNA of the CDR3 is TGTGCCAGCAGCCATGCCATCTCGGCAGATGAGCAGTTCTTC. Translated, it gives CASSHAISADEQFF.